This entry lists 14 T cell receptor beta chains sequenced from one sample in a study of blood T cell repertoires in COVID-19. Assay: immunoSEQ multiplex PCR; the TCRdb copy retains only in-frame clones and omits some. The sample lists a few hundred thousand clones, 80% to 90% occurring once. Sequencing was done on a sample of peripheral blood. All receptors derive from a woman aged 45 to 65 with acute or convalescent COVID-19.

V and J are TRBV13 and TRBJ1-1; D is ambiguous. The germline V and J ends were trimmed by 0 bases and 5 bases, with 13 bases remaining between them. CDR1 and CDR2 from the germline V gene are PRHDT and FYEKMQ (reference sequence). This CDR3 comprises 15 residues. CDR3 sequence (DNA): TGTGCCAGCAGCTTAGGCGTGGCAGGCGGGACTGAAGCTTTCTTT. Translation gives CASSLGVAGGTEAFF. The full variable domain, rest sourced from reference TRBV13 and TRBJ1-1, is AAGVIQSPRHLIKEKRETATLKCYPIPRHDTVYWYQQGPGQDPQFLISFYEKMQSDKGSIPDRFSAQQFSDYHSELNMSSLELGDSALYFCASSLGVAGGTEAFFGQGTRLTVV.

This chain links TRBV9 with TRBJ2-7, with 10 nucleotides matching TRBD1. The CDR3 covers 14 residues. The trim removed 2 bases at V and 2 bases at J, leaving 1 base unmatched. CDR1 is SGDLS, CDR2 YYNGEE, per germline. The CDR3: CASSVGQGAYEQYF. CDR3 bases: TGTGCCAGCAGCGTCGGACAGGGGGCCTACGAGCAGTACTTC.

The CDR3 spells CATRLAGRQETQYF. CDR3 nucleotide sequence: TGTGCCACCCGACTAGCGGGGCGACAAGAGACCCAGTACTTC. The chain combines TRBV10-3 with TRBJ2-5; 11 bases fit TRBD2. From germline, CDR1 is ENHRY and CDR2 SYGVKD. The CDR3 covers 14 residues. The trim removed 10 bases at V and 2 bases at J, leaving 6 bases unmatched.

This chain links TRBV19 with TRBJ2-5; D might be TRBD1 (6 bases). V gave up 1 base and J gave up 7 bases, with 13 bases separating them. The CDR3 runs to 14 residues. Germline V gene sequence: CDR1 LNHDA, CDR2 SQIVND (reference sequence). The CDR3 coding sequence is TGTGCCAGTAGTATAGGGGGGCTAGTGGGGACCCAGTACTTC. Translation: CASSIGGLVGTQYF. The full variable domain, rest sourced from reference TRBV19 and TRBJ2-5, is DGGITQSPKYLFRKEGQNVTLSCEQNLNHDAMYWYRQDPGQGLRLIYYSQIVNDFQKGDIAEGYSVSREKKESFPLTVTSAQKNPTAFYLCASSIGGLVGTQYFGPGTRLLVL.

CDR3 bases: TGCGCCAGCAGCTTGACCGTCGGGTTCAATCAGCCCCAGCATTTT. It codes for CASSLTVGFNQPQHF. The chain couples TRBV5-1 to TRBJ1-5; no reliable D call. CDR1 and CDR2 from the germline V gene are SGHRS and YFSETQ. This CDR3 contains 15 residues. V lost 1 base to trimming and J lost 3 bases, with 11 bases between them.

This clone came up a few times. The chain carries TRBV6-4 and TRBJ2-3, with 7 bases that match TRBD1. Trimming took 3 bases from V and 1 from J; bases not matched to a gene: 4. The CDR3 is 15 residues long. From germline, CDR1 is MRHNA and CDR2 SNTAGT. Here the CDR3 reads CASSEFTGGTDTQYF. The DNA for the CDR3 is TGTGCCAGCAGTGAATTTACAGGGGGCACAGATACGCAGTATTTT.

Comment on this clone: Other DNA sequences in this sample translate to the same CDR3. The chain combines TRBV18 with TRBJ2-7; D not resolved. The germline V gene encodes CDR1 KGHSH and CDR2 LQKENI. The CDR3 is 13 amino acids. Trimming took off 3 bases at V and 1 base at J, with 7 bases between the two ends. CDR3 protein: CASSPGQSYEQYF. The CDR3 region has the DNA TGTGCCAGCTCACCGGGCCAGTCCTACGAGCAGTACTTC.

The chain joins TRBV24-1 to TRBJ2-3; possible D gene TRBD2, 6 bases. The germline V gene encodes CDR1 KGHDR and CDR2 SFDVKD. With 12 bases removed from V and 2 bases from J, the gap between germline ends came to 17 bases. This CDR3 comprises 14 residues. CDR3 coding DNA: TGTGCCGCTAGCGATGGGGACTCCACAGATACGCAGTATTTT. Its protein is CAASDGDSTDTQYF.

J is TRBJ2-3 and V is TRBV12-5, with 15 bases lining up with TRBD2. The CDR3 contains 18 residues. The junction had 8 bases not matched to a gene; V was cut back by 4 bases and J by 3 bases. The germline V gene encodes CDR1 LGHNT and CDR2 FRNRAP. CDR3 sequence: CASGSGLAGGPRTDTQYF. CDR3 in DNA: TGTGCTAGTGGTTCTGGACTAGCGGGGGGGCCTAGGACAGATACGCAGTATTTT. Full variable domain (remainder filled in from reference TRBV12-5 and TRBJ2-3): DARVTQTPRHKVTEMGQEVTMRCQPILGHNTVFWYRQTMMQGLELLAYFRNRAPLDDSGMPKDRFSAEMPDATLATLKIQPSEPRDSAVYFCASGSGLAGGPRTDTQYFGPGTRLTVL.

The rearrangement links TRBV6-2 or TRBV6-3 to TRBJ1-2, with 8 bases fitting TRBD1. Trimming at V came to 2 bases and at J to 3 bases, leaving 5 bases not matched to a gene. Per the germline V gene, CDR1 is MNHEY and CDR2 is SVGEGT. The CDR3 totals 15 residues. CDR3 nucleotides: TGTGCCAGCAGTTACCCCGCAGGGGGCTACTATGGCTACACCTTC. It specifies CASSYPAGGYYGYTF.

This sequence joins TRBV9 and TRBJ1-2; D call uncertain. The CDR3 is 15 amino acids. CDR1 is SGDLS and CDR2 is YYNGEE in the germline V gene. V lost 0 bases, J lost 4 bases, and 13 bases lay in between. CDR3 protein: CASSVGGEDFYGYTF. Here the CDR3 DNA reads TGTGCCAGCAGCGTAGGAGGAGAGGACTTCTATGGCTACACCTTC.

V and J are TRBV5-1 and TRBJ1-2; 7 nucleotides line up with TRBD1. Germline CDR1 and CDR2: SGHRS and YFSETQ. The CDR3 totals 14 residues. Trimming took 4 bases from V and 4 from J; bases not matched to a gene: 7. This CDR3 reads CASSDPGQSYGYTF. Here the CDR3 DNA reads TGCGCCAGCAGCGACCCGGGACAGTCCTATGGCTACACCTTC.

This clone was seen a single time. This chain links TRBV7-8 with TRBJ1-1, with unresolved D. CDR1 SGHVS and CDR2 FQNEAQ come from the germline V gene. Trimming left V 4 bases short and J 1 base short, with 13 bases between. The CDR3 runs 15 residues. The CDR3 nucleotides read TGTGCCAGCAGCTCTGGGTCGGGATGGAACACTGAAGCTTTCTTT. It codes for CASSSGSGWNTEAFF.

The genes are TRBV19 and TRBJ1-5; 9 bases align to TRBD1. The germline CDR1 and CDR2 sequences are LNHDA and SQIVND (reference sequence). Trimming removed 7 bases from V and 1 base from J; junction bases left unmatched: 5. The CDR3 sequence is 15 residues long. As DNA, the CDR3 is TGTGCCAGTACCGCGGGACAGGGAAGCAATCAGCCCCAGCATTTT. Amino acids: CASTAGQGSNQPQHF. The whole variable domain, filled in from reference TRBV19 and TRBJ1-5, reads DGGITQSPKYLFRKEGQNVTLSCEQNLNHDAMYWYRQDPGQGLRLIYYSQIVNDFQKGDIAEGYSVSREKKESFPLTVTSAQKNPTAFYLCASTAGQGSNQPQHFGDGTRLSIL.